This is a list of T cell receptor beta chains from one sample in a study of OX40 agonist ivuxolimab in advanced cancers. TCRdb's table, derived via immunoSEQ multiplex PCR, lists solely in-frame clones and lacks some. The sample has about 46,000 clones, approximately 86% seen once. The sample was CD4+ or CD8+ T cells sorted from blood, taken in a trial of the OX40 agonist ivuxolimab. These receptors originate from an adult with an advanced solid tumor such as melanoma, head and neck, liver or kidney cancer. Both conserved end residues are part of each CDR3. The order of the fields is J gene, D gene, clone size, V gene, CDR3 protein, CDR3 DNA. The D gene is left open where the match is weak. Expanded clones are given a class, and other clones once, few, many or no size at all.

TRBJ1-6 | NA | NA | TRBV2 | CASSEGERNSPLHF | TGTGCCAGCAGTGAAGGGGAAAGGAATTCACCCCTCCACTTT
TRBJ2-3 | TRBD2 | NA | TRBV27 | CASSLLAGGYTDTQYF | TGTGCCAGCAGCCTACTAGCGGGAGGCTACACAGATACGCAGTATTTT
TRBJ2-6 | NA | NA | TRBV15 | CATGWFDTGANVLTF | TGTGCCACCGGGTGGTTCGATACTGGGGCCAACGTCCTGACTTTC
TRBJ1-2 | NA | NA | TRBV7-9 | CASSLADSGTYGYTF | TGTGCCAGCAGCTTAGCAGACAGTGGCACCTATGGCTACACCTTC
TRBJ1-6 | TRBD1 | NA | TRBV6-5 | CASSYFYRGLNSPLHF | TGTGCCAGCAGTTACTTCTACAGGGGGCTTAATTCACCCCTCCACTTT
TRBJ2-1 | TRBD1 | NA | TRBV9 | CASSGGTGASTRQFF | TGTGCCAGCAGCGGGGGGACAGGGGCATCAACGCGGCAGTTCTTC
TRBJ1-1 | NA | NA | TRBV7-9 | CASSTPGGEAFF | TGTGCCAGCAGTACTCCGGGAGGTGAAGCTTTCTTT
TRBJ2-5 | TRBD1 | NA | TRBV6-5 | CASRQGETQYF | TGTGCCAGCAGACAGGGGGAGACCCAGTACTTC
TRBJ2-7 | TRBD2 | NA | TRBV5-1 | CASSPGLGVHF | TGCGCCAGCAGCCCGGGACTAGGTGTGCACTTC
TRBJ1-2 | NA | NA | TRBV6-4 | CASNPGPYGYTF | TGTGCCAGCAACCCGGGGCCTTATGGCTACACCTTC
TRBJ2-1 | NA | NA | TRBV28 | CASSFLGTEYNEQFF | TGTGCCAGCAGTTTTTTAGGGACGGAGTACAATGAGCAGTTCTTC
TRBJ2-7 | NA | NA | TRBV29-1 | CSVEDDTSYEQYF | TGCAGCGTTGAAGATGACACGTCCTACGAGCAGTACTTC
TRBJ2-2 | TRBD2 | NA | TRBV4-1 | CASSQAWGSGGRKTGELFF | TGCGCCAGCAGCCAAGCCTGGGGTAGCGGGGGGCGGAAGACCGGGGAGCTGTTTTTT
TRBJ1-2 | NA | NA | TRBV15 | CATSYRAAAMGGYGYTF | TGTGCCACCAGCTATAGAGCAGCCGCAATGGGGGGGTATGGCTACACCTTC
TRBJ2-1 | TRBD2 | NA | TRBV7-6 | CASSLLAGGYNEQFF | TGTGCCAGCAGCCTACTAGCGGGGGGGTACAATGAGCAGTTCTTC
TRBJ2-2 | NA | few | TRBV28 | CASSSISTGGNTGELFF | TGTGCCAGCAGTTCTATATCGACAGGCGGGAACACCGGGGAGCTGTTTTTT
TRBJ2-7 | NA | few | TRBV6-5 | CASSYSRTSSYEQYF | TGTGCCAGCAGTTACTCCCGAACCAGCTCCTACGAGCAGTACTTC
TRBJ2-2 | NA | NA | TRBV2 | CASGAGSYTGELFF | TGTGCCAGCGGGGCGGGGTCCTACACCGGGGAGCTGTTTTTT
TRBJ2-7 | TRBD2 | NA | TRBV7-9 | CASSWGGLAGGLYEQYF | TGTGCCAGCAGCTGGGGGGGACTAGCGGGAGGCCTCTACGAGCAGTACTTC
TRBJ2-3 | NA | NA | TRBV11-3 | CASSWGAGTDTQYF | TGTGCCAGCAGCTGGGGGGCTGGCACAGATACGCAGTATTTT
TRBJ2-1 | TRBD2 | once | TRBV30 | CACGLAGNEQFF | TGTGCCTGCGGACTAGCGGGGAATGAGCAGTTCTTC
TRBJ1-1 | NA | NA | TRBV6-1 | CASSEGPGRENTEAFF | TGTGCCAGCAGTGAAGGCCCAGGGCGCGAGAACACTGAAGCTTTCTTT
TRBJ1-1 | NA | NA | TRBV6-5 | CASSYFDSTEAFF | TGTGCCAGCAGTTACTTCGACAGCACTGAAGCTTTCTTT
TRBJ2-1 | TRBD2 | NA | TRBV7-2 | CASSSTLAEINNEQFF | TGTGCCAGCAGCTCAACACTAGCGGAAATAAACAATGAGCAGTTCTTC
TRBJ2-1 | NA | NA | TRBV2 | CASSEFGQGSSYNEQFF | TGTGCCAGCAGTGAATTTGGTCAGGGAAGCTCCTACAATGAGCAGTTCTTC
TRBJ2-1 | TRBD2 | NA | TRBV10-3 | CAIPKERGLAGGPVTDEQFF | TGTGCCATCCCTAAAGAAAGAGGACTAGCGGGAGGCCCGGTCACGGATGAGCAGTTCTTC
TRBJ2-3 | NA | NA | TRBV27 | CASSFSPLAADTQYF | TGTGCCAGCAGTTTTTCCCCTCTAGCTGCAGATACGCAGTATTTT
TRBJ2-7 | NA | NA | TRBV5-3 | CARGKYEQYF | TGTGCCAGAGGGAAATACGAGCAGTACTTC
TRBJ1-1 | NA | NA | TRBV5-1 | CASSLAGPEAFF | TGCGCCAGCAGCTTGGCTGGTCCTGAAGCTTTCTTT
TRBJ2-5 | TRBD2 | NA | TRBV13 | CASSPGTSARETQYF | TGTGCCAGCAGCCCCGGGACTAGCGCCCGGGAGACCCAGTACTTC
TRBJ1-1 | NA | NA | TRBV7-9 | CASSSRTAEAFF | TGTGCCAGCAGCTCCCGGACAGCTGAAGCTTTCTTT
TRBJ1-1 | TRBD1 | NA | TRBV10-3 | CATTDRVNTEAFF | TGTGCCACCACCGACAGGGTGAACACTGAAGCTTTCTTT
TRBJ2-3 | NA | once | TRBV6-5 | CASSSSGGGTDTQYF | TGTGCCAGCAGTTCCTCAGGGGGGGGCACAGATACGCAGTATTTT
TRBJ2-1 | NA | NA | TRBV27 | CAIQTGTQQFF | TGTGCCATCCAGACCGGGACTCAGCAGTTCTTC
TRBJ1-1 | NA | NA | TRBV25-1 | CASSELEDSVNTEAFF | TGTGCCAGCAGTGAATTGGAGGACAGTGTGAACACTGAAGCTTTCTTT
TRBJ2-1 | NA | NA | TRBV13 | CASSPGDHFVGNEQFF | TGTGCCAGCAGCCCCGGGGACCATTTTGTAGGCAATGAGCAGTTCTTC
TRBJ1-6 | NA | NA | TRBV18 | CASSLGRSLNSPLHF | TGTGCCAGCTCACTCGGACGCTCTCTAAATTCACCCCTCCACTTT
TRBJ1-2 | TRBD1 | once | TRBV13 | CASSLGRTGFNYGYTF | TGTGCCAGCAGCTTAGGAAGGACAGGCTTTAACTATGGCTACACCTTC
TRBJ2-3 | TRBD1 | NA | TRBV19 | CARGQLTDTQYF | TGTGCAAGGGGACAGCTCACAGATACGCAGTATTTT
TRBJ1-5 | NA | NA | TRBV4-3 | CASSQGVFTSNQPQHF | TGCGCCAGCAGCCAAGGTGTTTTCACTAGCAATCAGCCCCAGCATTTT
TRBJ2-1 | TRBD2 | NA | TRBV29-1 | CSVAGTSGSSYNEQFF | TGCAGCGTAGCCGGGACTAGCGGATCCTCCTACAATGAGCAGTTCTTC
TRBJ1-2 | TRBD1 | NA | TRBV7-9 | CASSLNADRVNGYTF | TGTGCCAGCAGCTTAAATGCTGACAGGGTAAATGGCTACACCTTC
TRBJ1-3 | NA | NA | TRBV30 | CAWSQGAINTIYF | TGTGCCTGGAGTCAAGGGGCGATAAACACCATATATTTT
TRBJ2-1 | NA | NA | TRBV4-3 | CASSQDGLQYNEQFF | TGCGCCAGCAGCCAAGATGGGCTTCAATACAATGAGCAGTTCTTC
TRBJ1-1 | NA | NA | TRBV27 | CASTDSMNTEAFF | TGTGCCAGCACCGACAGTATGAACACTGAAGCTTTCTTT
TRBJ2-7 | NA | medium-sized | TRBV9 | CASSAGLKYEQYF | TGTGCCAGCAGCGCCGGACTGAAATACGAGCAGTACTTC
TRBJ2-7 | NA | NA | TRBV5-1 | CASSLYLADEQYF | TGCGCCAGCAGCTTGTACTTAGCGGATGAGCAGTACTTC
TRBJ2-3 | TRBD2 | NA | TRBV9 | CASSVAEASGGAARDTQYF | TGTGCCAGCAGCGTAGCAGAGGCTAGCGGGGGGGCGGCTCGGGATACGCAGTATTTT
TRBJ1-2 | NA | NA | TRBV29-1 | CSVGGGASYGYTF | TGCAGCGTTGGCGGAGGGGCTAGCTATGGCTACACCTTC
TRBJ2-7 | TRBD1 | NA | TRBV13 | CASSWAPRDRGNNEQYF | TGTGCCAGCAGCTGGGCCCCCCGGGACAGGGGAAACAACGAGCAGTACTTC
TRBJ1-6 | NA | NA | TRBV18 | CASSPGHANSPLHF | TGTGCCAGCTCACCAGGTCACGCAAATTCACCCCTCCACTTT
TRBJ1-1 | NA | NA | TRBV29-1 | CSVPYVGSEAFF | TGCAGCGTGCCCTACGTGGGGTCTGAAGCTTTCTTT